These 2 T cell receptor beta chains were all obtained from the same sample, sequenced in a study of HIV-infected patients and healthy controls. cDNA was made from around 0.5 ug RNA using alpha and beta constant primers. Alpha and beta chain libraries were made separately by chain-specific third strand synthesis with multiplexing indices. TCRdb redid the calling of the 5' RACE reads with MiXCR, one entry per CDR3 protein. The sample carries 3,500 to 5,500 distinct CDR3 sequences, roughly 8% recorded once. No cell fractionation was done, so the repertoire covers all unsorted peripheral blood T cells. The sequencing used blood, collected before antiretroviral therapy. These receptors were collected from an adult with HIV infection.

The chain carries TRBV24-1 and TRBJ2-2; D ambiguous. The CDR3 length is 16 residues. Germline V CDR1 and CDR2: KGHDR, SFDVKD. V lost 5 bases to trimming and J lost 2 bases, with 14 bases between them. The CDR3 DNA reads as TGTGCCACCAGTGGCCGTCGGAGCACTAACACCGGGGAGCTGTTTTTT. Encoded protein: CATSGRRSTNTGELFF.

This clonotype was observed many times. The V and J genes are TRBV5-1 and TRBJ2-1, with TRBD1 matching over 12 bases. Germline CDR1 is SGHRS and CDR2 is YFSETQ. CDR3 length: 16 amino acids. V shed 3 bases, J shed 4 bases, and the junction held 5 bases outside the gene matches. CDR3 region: CASSSGTGGPYNEQFF. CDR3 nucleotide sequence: TGCGCCAGCAGCTCCGGGACAGGGGGCCCATACAATGAGCAGTTCTTC.